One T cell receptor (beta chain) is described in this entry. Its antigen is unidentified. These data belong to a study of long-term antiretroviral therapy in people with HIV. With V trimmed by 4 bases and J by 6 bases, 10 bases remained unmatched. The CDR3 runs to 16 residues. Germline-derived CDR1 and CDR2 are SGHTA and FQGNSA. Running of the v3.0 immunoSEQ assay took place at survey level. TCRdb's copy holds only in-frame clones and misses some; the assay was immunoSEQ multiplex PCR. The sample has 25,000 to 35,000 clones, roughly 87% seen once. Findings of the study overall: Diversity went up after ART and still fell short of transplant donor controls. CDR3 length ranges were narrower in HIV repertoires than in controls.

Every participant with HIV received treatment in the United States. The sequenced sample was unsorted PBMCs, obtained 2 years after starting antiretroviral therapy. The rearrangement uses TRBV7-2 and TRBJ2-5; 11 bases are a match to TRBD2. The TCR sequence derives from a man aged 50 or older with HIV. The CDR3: CASSSLGSGGGKTQYF. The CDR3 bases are TGTGCCAGCAGCTCCTTAGGTAGCGGGGGGGGGAAGACCCAGTACTTC.